The 27 T cell receptor beta chains given below trace back to one sample, sequenced in a study of T-cell reconstitution after alpha-beta-depleted transplantation in children. Unique molecular identifiers were incorporated during preparation of the TCRbeta library. MiXCR, applied by TCRdb to the PCR reads, yields one record per CDR3 protein. The table has 200,000 to 250,000 distinct CDR3 sequences, roughly 7% seen once. Sequencing was performed on PBMCs, taken before TCRalphabeta/CD19-depleted stem cell transplant. The source of these receptors is a boy younger than 10 with acute lymphoblastic leukemia, due to receive a stem cell transplant.

This clonotype was recorded a few times. V gene TRBV7-8 combines with J gene TRBJ1-5; D is ambiguous. The CDR3 runs to 12 residues. The germline V gene encodes CDR1 SGHVS and CDR2 FQNEAQ. V lost 3 bases and J lost 6, with 6 bases in between. The CDR3, as DNA: TGTGCCAGCAGCTTTTGGGGTCAGCCCCAGCATTTT. It is translated as CASSFWGQPQHF.

In its sample, this clonotype was seen a few times. The J gene is TRBJ1-1, the V gene TRBV7-9; D remains unclear. The germline V gene has CDR1 SEHNR and CDR2 FQNEAQ (reference sequence). The CDR3 runs 11 residues. Trimming stripped 6 bases from V and 6 bases from J, with 8 bases between. The CDR3 sequence is CASSGDSEAFF. DNA for the CDR3: TGTGCCAGCAGTGGGGATTCTGAAGCTTTCTTT.

This clonotype was observed at least ten times. The chain combines TRBV4-2 with TRBJ2-6, with D possibly matching TRBD1 (5 bases). The V end was cut by 4 bases, the J end by 0 bases, with 13 bases between. The CDR3 totals 17 residues. Germline V gives CDR1 LGHNA, CDR2 YNFKEQ. In DNA form, the CDR3 reads TGTGCCAGCAGCCCCACAGGAGCGATCTCTGGGGCCAACGTCCTGACTTTC. Protein sequence: CASSPTGAISGANVLTF.

This clonotype showed up just a few times. CDR3 nucleotide sequence: TGTGCCAGCTCATCCCCGGTTTCCTACGAGCAGTACTTC. It yields the protein CASSSPVSYEQYF. This chain connects TRBV18 to TRBJ2-7; no definite D call. This CDR3 region has 13 residues. Trimming took 5 bases from V and 1 from J, leaving 9 bases between them. Per germline, CDR1 KGHSH and CDR2 LQKENI.

The chain recombines TRBV5-1 with TRBJ2-1, with D perhaps TRBD1 or TRBD2 (5 bases each). The CDR3 length is 13 residues. Trimming took off 4 bases at V and 5 bases at J, with 10 bases between the two ends. CDR1 and CDR2 from the germline V gene are SGHRS and YFSETQ. Written as DNA, the CDR3 is TGCGCCAGCAGCGTGGGGGAGAACAATGAGCAGTTCTTC. It yields the protein CASSVGENNEQFF.

This clonotype was recorded many times. This chain links TRBV12-5 with TRBJ2-7; the D gene could be TRBD1 or TRBD2 (5 bases each). The V end was cut by 6 bases, the J end by 7 bases, with 10 bases between. The length of the CDR3 is 11 residues. CDR1 is LGHNT and CDR2 is FRNRAP in the germline V gene. CDR3 coding DNA: TGTGCTAGTGGCGACGGGGCAGAGCAGTACTTC. The encoded protein is CASGDGAEQYF.

This clonotype came up a few times. The chain is built from TRBV2 and TRBJ1-6; D ambiguous. Germline assignment: CDR1 SNHLY and CDR2 FYNNEI. The CDR3 runs to 12 residues. Trimming cost V 6 bases and J 8 bases, with 8 bases left between them. The CDR3 DNA reads as TGTGCCAGCAGCGCACAGTATTCACCCCTCCACTTT. Translated: CASSAQYSPLHF.

In its sample, this clonotype was seen many times. The V call is TRBV5-1, the J call TRBJ1-1; TRBD1 matches at 11 bases. CDR3 length: 14 amino acids. Germline V gene data show CDR1 as SGHRS and CDR2 as YFSETQ. The V and J ends lost 4 bases and 4 bases, in that order; junction bases with no gene match: 3. The CDR3 spells CASSLGTGGTEAFF. The CDR3 DNA follows: TGCGCCAGCAGCCTAGGGACAGGGGGCACTGAAGCTTTCTTT.

The genes are TRBV4-2 and TRBJ1-6; weak D call: TRBD1 (6 bases). The V gene's germline CDR1 is LGHNA and CDR2 YNFKEQ. The CDR3 covers 16 residues. V was trimmed by 0 bases and J by 7 bases, leaving 13 bases between them. Here the CDR3 reads CASSQDSGTRNSPLHF. CDR3 in DNA: TGTGCCAGCAGCCAAGACTCCGGGACACGGAATTCACCCCTCCACTTT.

At least ten counts were recorded for this clonotype. Written as DNA, the CDR3 is TGCGCCAGCAGGGGGTCAGAAACTAGCACAGATACGCAGTATTTT. It is translated as CASRGSETSTDTQYF. The chain has TRBV10-2 and TRBJ2-3; D ambiguous. The CDR3 sequence is 15 residues long. V gave up 6 bases and J gave up 0 bases, with 13 bases separating them. Germline CDR1 WSHSY, CDR2 SAAADI.

This chain uses TRBV28 with TRBJ1-2; unclear D gene. The V gene lost 5 bases and the J gene lost 2 bases, with 9 bases spanning the gap. Germline V gene data show CDR1 as MDHEN and CDR2 as SYDVKM. This CDR3 spans 13 amino acids. The CDR3 loop reads CASSTTLNYGYTF. The CDR3 DNA sequence: TGTGCCAGCAGTACCACACTAAACTATGGCTACACCTTC.

This clonotype turned up a few times. The rearrangement uses TRBV18 and TRBJ2-1, with D perhaps assigned TRBD1 or TRBD2 (5 bases each). The CDR3 has 16 residues. The ends were cut back, 2 bases at V and 1 base at J, with 12 bases in the middle. Germline V lookup: CDR1 KGHSH, CDR2 LQKENI. In nucleotides, the CDR3 is TGTGCCAGCTCACCAGCCGGGGACCTGTCCTACAATGAGCAGTTCTTC. This sequence encodes CASSPAGDLSYNEQFF. The full variable domain, completed using reference TRBV18 and TRBJ2-1, is NAGVMQNPRHLVRRRGQEARLRCSPMKGHSHVYWYRQLPEEGLKFMVYLQKENIIDESGMPKERFSAEFPKEGPSILRIQQVVRGDSAAYFCASSPAGDLSYNEQFFGPGTRLTVL.

The rearrangement joins TRBV6-1 to TRBJ1-1, with unresolved D. The CDR3 has 13 amino acids. Germline V CDR1 and CDR2: MNHNS, SASEGT. V was trimmed by 5 bases and J by 3 bases, leaving 10 bases between them. CDR3 bases: TGTGCCAGCAGTCCCAGGATTGACACTGAAGCTTTCTTT. It specifies CASSPRIDTEAFF.

At least ten counts were recorded for this clonotype. The chain couples TRBV3-1 to TRBJ2-5; 11 bases are shared with TRBD2. Germline V gene sequence: CDR1 LGHDT, CDR2 YNNKEL (reference sequence). J gave up 5 bases and V 4 bases, and 3 bases lay outside the gene matches. The CDR3 sequence is 14 residues long. CDR3 nucleotide sequence: TGTGCCAGCAGCCGACGGACTAGCGGGGAGACCCAGTACTTC. It specifies CASSRRTSGETQYF.

CDR3 DNA sequence: TGTGCCAGCAGCTCCGGACAGGGGTTTCCCCTCGGTAATTCACCCCTCCACTTT. Translation: CASSSGQGFPLGNSPLHF. The chain couples TRBV5-6 to TRBJ1-6; 9 bases fit TRBD1. This CDR3 spans 18 amino acids. J lost 6 bases, V lost 3 bases, and 13 bases had no gene match. Looked up from germline, CDR1 is SGHDT and CDR2 is YYEEEE.

The chain uses TRBV3-1 and TRBJ2-2; no definite D call. V was shortened by 5 bases and J by 9 bases, with 10 bases between the two germline ends. Germline V gene sequence: CDR1 LGHDT, CDR2 YNNKEL (reference sequence). This CDR3 spans 12 amino acids. The CDR3 loop reads CASSVKGWELFF. The DNA for the CDR3 is TGTGCCAGCAGCGTGAAAGGGTGGGAGCTGTTTTTT.

As to this clonotype: This may come from a read error, since a much larger clone is one base off. This chain uses TRBV5-1 with TRBJ1-1; tentatively, D is TRBD1 (5 bases). V was trimmed by 4 bases and J by 5 bases, leaving 15 bases between them. CDR1 and CDR2 (germline): SGHRS, YFSETQ. The CDR3 has 14 residues. This CDR3 is CASSRTREGTEAFF. CDR3 nucleotides: TGCGCCAGCAGCCGTACCAGGGAAGGTACTGAAGCTTTCTTT. The full variable domain, rest sourced from reference TRBV5-1 and TRBJ1-1, is KAGVTQTPRYLIKTRGQQVTLSCSPISGHRSVSWYQQTPGQGLQFLFEYFSETQRNKGNFPGRFSGRQFSNSRSEMNVSTLELGDSALYLCASSRTREGTEAFFGQGTRLTVV.

This clonotype was counted ten times or more. The chain carries TRBV9 and TRBJ2-1; no definite D call. CDR3 length: 12 residues. The V gene lost 2 bases and the J gene lost 5 bases, with 5 bases spanning the gap. Per the germline V gene, CDR1 is SGDLS and CDR2 is YYNGEE. DNA of the CDR3: TGTGCCAGCAGCGTTACTAACAATGAGCAGTTCTTC. It codes for CASSVTNNEQFF.

Notes on this clonotype: At one end the junction does not follow the germline gene, possibly because of a read error. The chain has TRBV10-3 and TRBJ2-1; no reliable D call. Germline lookup yields CDR1 ENHRY and CDR2 SYGVKD. The CDR3 is 12 residues long. Here the CDR3 DNA reads TGTTCCATCAGTGAAGGCTCCAATGAGCAGTTCTTC. As protein: CSISEGSNEQFF.

The genes are TRBV28 and TRBJ2-3, with D tentatively TRBD1 (5 bases). The V gene lost 5 bases and the J gene lost 1 base, with 16 bases spanning the gap. CDR3 length: 16 residues. Germline V gene lookup returns CDR1 MDHEN and CDR2 SYDVKM. The CDR3 nucleotides are TGTGCCAGCAGTCAGAGATTGACAGCCCGCACAGATACGCAGTATTTT. Translated: CASSQRLTARTDTQYF.

This chain connects TRBV20-1 to TRBJ1-5, with TRBD1 identical over 7 bases. With 1 base clipped from V and 7 bases from J, the junction kept 10 bases outside the gene matches. The CDR3 is made up of 15 amino acids. Germline V CDR1 and CDR2: DFQATT, SNEGSKA (reference sequence). The CDR3 bases are TGCAGTGCTAGAGCGAGGACAGGCACTGGGCAGCCCCAGCATTTT. This sequence encodes CSARARTGTGQPQHF.

The sample holds many counts of this clonotype. A junction boundary mismatches the germline segment, possibly from a read error. The chain uses TRBV4-3 and TRBJ2-1; the match to TRBD1 covers 9 bases. From germline, CDR1 is LGHNA and CDR2 YSLEER. CDR3 length equals 14 residues. This CDR3 is CASSQDTGQGRIRF. The CDR3 region has the DNA TGCGCCAGCAGCCAGGATACGGGACAGGGAAGGATTCGCTTC.

The CDR3 coding sequence is TGTGCCAGCAGCCTCTCTGCGGGAGACAATGAGCAGTTCTTC. Its protein is CASSLSAGDNEQFF. The gene calls are TRBV7-9 and TRBJ2-1; 7 bases align to TRBD2. The V and J ends lost 5 bases and 5 bases, in that order; junction bases with no gene match: 6. Germline V gene lookup returns CDR1 SEHNR and CDR2 FQNEAQ (reference sequence). CDR3 length equals 14 residues.

The chain employs TRBV5-1 and TRBJ2-5, with 9 bases matching TRBD2. Germline trimming cut 0 bases from V and 0 bases from J; bases unmatched to any gene: 6. CDR3 length equals 17 residues. Germline CDR1 is SGHRS and CDR2 is YFSETQ. The CDR3 sequence: CASSLVLLAGNQETQYF. In nucleotides, the CDR3 is TGCGCCAGCAGCTTGGTTTTGCTAGCGGGGAACCAAGAGACCCAGTACTTC. Using reference TRBV5-1 and TRBJ2-5 for the parts outside the CDR3, the full variable domain is KAGVTQTPRYLIKTRGQQVTLSCSPISGHRSVSWYQQTPGQGLQFLFEYFSETQRNKGNFPGRFSGRQFSNSRSEMNVSTLELGDSALYLCASSLVLLAGNQETQYFGPGTRLLVL.

This clonotype was counted many times. This chain connects TRBV28 to TRBJ2-1; TRBD2 agrees at 9 bases. Germline V gene lookup returns CDR1 MDHEN and CDR2 SYDVKM. V shed 3 bases and J 8 bases; nucleotides not matched to a gene: 11. There are 16 residues in the CDR3. CDR3 DNA: TGTGCCAGCAGTTTGGAGGGCGGGAGGGCCAACCATGAGCAGTTCTTC. As protein: CASSLEGGRANHEQFF.

In this sample, this clonotype turned up many times. The V and J genes are TRBV11-2 and TRBJ1-1, with a weak D call TRBD1 (5 bases). The V and J ends lost 5 bases and 0 bases respectively, with 13 bases between them. There are 15 residues in the CDR3. Germline CDR1 is SGHAT and CDR2 is FQNNGV. The CDR3 DNA reads as TGTGCCAGCAGCATGCAGGGTGACGTGAACACTGAAGCTTTCTTT. This sequence encodes CASSMQGDVNTEAFF.

This clonotype appeared many times. V usage is TRBV7-2 and J usage is TRBJ1-3, with 9 bases lining up with TRBD1. Germline V gene sequence: CDR1 SGHTA, CDR2 FQGNSA. After removal of 5 bases from V and 7 bases from J, the junction contained 9 bases not matched to a gene. This CDR3 is built from 15 residues. CDR3 nucleotide sequence: TGTGCCAGCAGCATCAGGGGGACAGGGCAGAACACCATATATTTT. Encoded protein: CASSIRGTGQNTIYF.